The clone carrying this T cell receptor (beta chain) has more than one count but fewer than ten. Antigen unknown. This entry comes from a study of blood T cells in healthy people across ages. Findings and caveats of the study: Using unsorted PBMCs precluded a conclusive naive versus antigen-experienced comparison. Strong correlation existed between TCR beta diversity and naive T cell percentage.

Per germline, CDR1 LNHDA and CDR2 SQIVND (reference sequence). CDR3 length equals 14 residues. With 9 bases removed from V and 6 bases from J, the gap between germline ends came to 18 bases. A second roughly 7 to 12 cycle PCR used barcoded and J-beta primers. From the 5' RACE reads, TCRdb called clonotypes with MiXCR, one entry per CDR3 protein. The sample holds about 1,400,000 distinct CDR3 sequences; approximately 63% are singletons and the top ten take 6.7%. The specimen sequenced was blood. The chain has TRBV19 and TRBJ2-1; D may be TRBD1 (6 bases). The clonotype originates from a man aged 18 to 29 in good health. CDR3 coding DNA: TGTGCCAGCACTGGGACACCCAGGGGCAATGAGCAGTTCTTC. This encodes CASTGTPRGNEQFF. Full variable domain (rest looked up from reference TRBV19 and TRBJ2-1): DGGITQSPKYLFRKEGQNVTLSCEQNLNHDAMYWYRQDPGQGLRLIYYSQIVNDFQKGDIAEGYSVSREKKESFPLTVTSAQKNPTAFYLCASTGTPRGNEQFFGPGTRLTVL.